The 14 T cell receptor beta chains given below trace back to one sample, sequenced in a study of identical twins. TCRdb reanalysed the 5' RACE reads using MiXCR and keeps one entry per CDR3 protein. Among approximately 490,000 distinct CDR3 sequences listed, under 25% were seen once. Separately, the same data were catalogued under a study of yellow fever vaccine responses in identical twins.

Material for sequencing was CD4+ T cells sorted from blood. The receptors derive from a woman between 18 and 29 years old in good health.

The rearrangement joins TRBV7-3 to TRBJ1-2; D might be TRBD1 (5 bases). The V and J ends lost 5 bases and 8 bases respectively, with 15 bases between them. CDR1 and CDR2 (germline): SGHTA, FQGTGA. The CDR3 is 13 residues long. The CDR3 coding sequence is TGTGCCAGCAGCCCCGGGACTCTTCGGGGCTACACCTTC. Translating gives CASSPGTLRGYTF.

This clonotype was recorded a few times. The chain uses TRBV2 and TRBJ2-1; 11 bases line up with TRBD2. V shed 6 bases, J shed 6 bases, and the junction held 7 bases outside the gene matches. This CDR3 spans 15 amino acids. From germline, CDR1 is SNHLY and CDR2 FYNNEI. In nucleotides, the CDR3 is TGTGCCAGCAGACTTAGCGGGGGGGCCGGCAATGAGCAGTTCTTC. As protein: CASRLSGGAGNEQFF.

This clonotype was counted many times. This chain connects TRBV12-3 or TRBV12-4 to TRBJ2-7; TRBD1 is a possible D gene (6 bases). This CDR3 region has 17 residues. Trimming took 7 bases from V and 1 from J, leaving 23 bases between them. Here the CDR3 DNA reads TGTGCCAGCACTCTCCGCTTAAACACAGGGTCTTCCTACGAGCAGTACTTC. It codes for CASTLRLNTGSSYEQYF.

The V and J genes are TRBV5-1 and TRBJ1-3; D is uncertain. The CDR3 loop spans 13 amino acids. Per germline, CDR1 SGHRS and CDR2 YFSETQ. Trimming left V 4 bases short and J 7 bases short, with 12 bases between. In DNA form, the CDR3 reads TGCGCCAGCAGCCACGGCGATGGGAACACCATATATTTT. It codes for CASSHGDGNTIYF.

This clonotype showed up just a few times. The gene calls are TRBV10-2 and TRBJ1-1; the D gene is possibly TRBD1 (6 bases). Germline CDR1 and CDR2: WSHSY and SAAADI. Between the trimmed V and J ends, which lost 3 bases and 4 bases, there was a span of 15 bases. The CDR3 runs to 15 residues. The CDR3 region is CASSDPAGDFTEAFF. The CDR3 DNA follows: TGCGCCAGCAGTGACCCCGCAGGGGACTTCACTGAAGCTTTCTTT.

This clonotype was found a few times. V and J are TRBV20-1 and TRBJ2-5; TRBD2 is a possible D gene (6 bases). The CDR3 length is 14 residues. Germline CDR1 and CDR2: DFQATT and SNEGSKA (reference sequence). Trimming took 5 bases from V and 3 from J, leaving 16 bases between them. The CDR3 region has the DNA TGCAGTGCTCGGGTTGGGACTGGTGAAGAGACCCAGTACTTC. This gives the protein CSARVGTGEETQYF.

The J gene is TRBJ2-3, the V gene TRBV6-5, with TRBD2 as a possible D gene (6 bases). Trimming removed 4 bases from V and 0 bases from J, with 11 bases in between. Germline CDR1 reads MNHEY; CDR2 reads SVGAGI. This CDR3 is 15 amino acids long. The CDR3 loop reads CASSLGGISTDTQYF. The CDR3, as DNA: TGTGCCAGCAGTTTGGGGGGAATTAGCACAGATACGCAGTATTTT.

This clonotype was detected only a few times. The J gene is TRBJ2-1, the V gene TRBV4-2, with TRBD2 identical over 8 bases. Germline CDR1 LGHNA, CDR2 YNFKEQ. The CDR3 loop spans 15 amino acids. Trimming cost V 5 bases and J 8 bases; bases outside gene matches: 11. The CDR3 protein is CASSSRLATIDEQFF. The CDR3 DNA follows: TGTGCCAGCAGCTCACGACTAGCGACGATAGATGAGCAGTTCTTC.

The chain has TRBV27 and TRBJ1-2, with D unclear. The germline gives CDR1 MNHEY, CDR2 SMNVEV (reference sequence). Between the trimmed V and J ends, which lost 0 bases and 6 bases, there was a span of 14 bases. The CDR3 runs 15 residues. The CDR3 coding sequence is TGTGCCAGCAGTTTATCCCCGACGATGGTAGATGGCTACACCTTC. This encodes CASSLSPTMVDGYTF.

Comment on this clonotype: The limits of the CDR3 on the DNA are not certain, so only TCRdb's listed CDR3 is given. The V call is TRBV29-1, the J call TRBJ1-4; the DNA was not compared with TRBD1, the D call given in the table. The CDR3 numbers 13 amino acids, ends counted. Germline V lookup: CDR1 SQVTM, CDR2 ANQGSEA. CDR3: CSVLERVGEKLFF.

There are many counts of this clonotype. This chain connects TRBV12-3 or TRBV12-4 to TRBJ1-1; D is undetermined. This CDR3 comprises 12 residues. V shed 3 bases and J shed 11 bases, with 13 bases lying between them. The CDR3 protein is CASSFTPGSAFF. CDR3 DNA sequence: TGTGCCAGCAGTTTTACCCCAGGATCGGCTTTCTTT.

This CDR3 reads CASSLDGPQFF. The CDR3 DNA reads TGTGCCAGCAGCTTAGATGGCCCCCAGTTCTTC. V and J are TRBV11-2 and TRBJ2-1; D is undetermined. Per the germline V gene, CDR1 is SGHAT and CDR2 is FQNNGV. CDR3 size: 11 residues. V lost 0 bases and J lost 13, with 7 bases in between.

The J gene is TRBJ2-7, the V gene TRBV5-1; 8 bases line up with TRBD1. With 2 bases clipped from V and 7 bases from J, the junction kept 14 bases outside the gene matches. Germline V CDR1 and CDR2: SGHRS, YFSETQ. The CDR3 is 16 amino acids. Written as DNA, the CDR3 is TGCGCCAGCAGCTTAAGACAGGGGAGGAAAGAGGGGGAGCAGTACGTC. Encoded protein: CASSLRQGRKEGEQYV.

This clonotype has just a few counts. The chain recombines TRBV7-8 with TRBJ1-6; D uncertain. V dropped 4 bases and J dropped 7 bases, with 11 bases sitting between them. The CDR3 length is 14 residues. CDR1 is SGHVS and CDR2 is FQNEAQ in the germline V gene. CDR3 nucleotides: TGTGCCAGCAGCTCCACTGCCGGCAATTCACCCCTCCACTTT. Translating gives CASSSTAGNSPLHF.